The 9 T cell receptor beta chains below all came from one sample that was sequenced in a study of T cell clusters in autoimmune cytopenias. Each sample's input was 200 to 250 ng genomic DNA, 35,000 to 40,000 genome equivalents. Multiplex touch-down PCR amplified TRB using TRB-A and TRB-B pools in one tube. TCRdb re-called the multiplex PCR reads and gives one entry per CDR3 protein, without DNA. The sample features roughly 10,000 distinct CDR3 sequences, with about 4.5% in its top ten. These records were also assigned to another study, of T cell repertoires in aging, cancer and after chemotherapy.

The sample consisted of peripheral blood. Receptors originate from a human donor in good health.

This clonotype registers medium-sized by frequency. CDR3 sequence reads: CAWSVTGTGGNEQFF. The gene calls are TRBV30 and TRBJ2-1; the TCRdb D gene call, TRBD1, has no DNA to confirm it. The CDR3 loop spans 15 amino acids. The germline CDR1 and CDR2 sequences are GTSNPN and SVGIG (reference sequence).

V is TRBV9 and J is TRBJ2-2. The CDR3 length is 14 residues. Germline values: CDR1 SGDLS, CDR2 YYNGEE. The chain's CDR3 is CASSVTGETGELFF.

The rearrangement joins TRBV5-1 to TRBJ2-7. CDR1 and CDR2 from the germline V gene are SGHRS and YFSETQ. The CDR3 sequence is 14 residues long. This chain's CDR3 is CASSLGGGLYEQYF.

The rearrangement joins TRBV7-2 to TRBJ2-2; the D call from TCRdb, TRBD2, cannot be confirmed without DNA. The V gene's germline CDR1 is SGHTA and CDR2 FQGNSA. The CDR3 spans 16 residues. This CDR3 reads CASSFRARGRNGELFF.

This chain connects TRBV4-3 to TRBJ1-3. CDR1 and CDR2 (germline): LGHNA, YSLEER. This CDR3 region has 13 residues. CDR3 residues: CASSPKRGNTIYF.

The J gene is TRBJ2-5, the V gene TRBV30; TCRdb picks TRBD1, but there is no DNA to check that call. This CDR3 spans 12 amino acids. Looked up from germline, CDR1 is GTSNPN and CDR2 is SVGIG (reference sequence). This chain's CDR3 is CAWGGGGETQYF.

The chain is built from TRBV20-1 and TRBJ2-7; TCRdb's D call of TRBD2 is untestable without DNA. CDR3 length equals 13 residues. Germline CDR1 is DFQATT and CDR2 is SNEGSKA (reference sequence). The CDR3 sequence: CSAPSGEHYEQYF.

The V gene is TRBV5-5, the J gene TRBJ1-1. The CDR3 contains 14 residues. From germline, CDR1 is SGHKS and CDR2 YYEKEE (reference sequence). The CDR3 sequence is CASSRRGLDTEAFF.

The genes are TRBV6-1 and TRBJ2-2; TCRdb's D gene call, TRBD1, goes unchecked for lack of DNA. Germline CDR1 MNHNS, CDR2 SASEGT. The CDR3 sequence is 13 residues long. CDR3 residues: CASSEQGAGELFF.